Described below is a single T cell receptor (beta chain) sequence and its context. Its specificity is unknown. The sample is drawn from a study of cytomegalovirus exposure and HLA in healthy donors. A multiplex PCR was run with 60 Vbeta primers and 13 Jbeta primers. Per the original methods: The authors later counted 70 million to 85 million unique TCR beta chains, 9 million to 14 million of them shared. This table comes from immunoSEQ multiplex PCR, and its TCRdb copy is limited to in-frame clones, with some not included. That table furnishes V, J and clone size, whereas the DNA furnished D and trimming. This table has 160,000 or so clones, 65% to 85% appearing once. V lost 2 bases and J lost 2; bases outside the gene matches: 3. The length of the CDR3 is 15 residues. CDR1 and CDR2 (germline): SGHDT, YYEEEE. Overall study results and limits: Immune exposure data for these donors was limited to CMV serostatus. Clonal expansion, a later analysis showed, was greater in HLA-associated TCR beta chains than in equally common others.

The TCR originated in a woman in her thirties or forties in good health and CMV-seropositive. Sequencing was done on a sample of PBMCs. V gene TRBV5-6 combines with J gene TRBJ1-2; 10 nucleotides match TRBD1. CDR3 sequence (DNA): TGTGCCAGCAGCTTTTGGGACAGGGGCAACTATGGCTACACCTTC. Translating gives CASSFWDRGNYGYTF.